Sequencing of this T cell receptor (beta chain) was carried out in a study of cytomegalovirus exposure and HLA in healthy donors. PCR was performed using 60 Vbeta and 13 Jbeta primers. Generated by immunoSEQ multiplex PCR, the TCRdb table keeps only in-frame clones and is missing some. The data contain about 150,000 clones, over 75% of them singletons. Per the germline V gene, CDR1 is SGDLS and CDR2 is YYNGEE. The CDR3 has 14 residues. The sequence came from a man aged 25 to 40 in good health. Material for sequencing was PBMCs. The rearrangement joins TRBV9 to TRBJ2-5; D uncertain. The tail of the sequence fits TRBJ2-7 better, so the J call may be wrong. The CDR3 coding sequence is TGTGCCAGCAGCCCCCGCCTTCGTCCCTACGAGCAGTACTTC. This encodes CASSPRLRPYEQYF.